This passage covers 10 T cell receptor beta chains from one sample sequenced in a study of T cell changes during pregnancy in multiple sclerosis (dated by TCRdb to the late 2010s). The library was made by the immunoSEQ multiplex PCR assay. In TCRdb, the immuneACCESS table is reduced to in-frame sequences with V and J assigned. These tables do not hold every clone; where another copy was compared, an unresolved V gene accounts for under half, and the others remain unexplained. The sample table holds roughly 87,000 clones, of which 90% to 95% were seen once. The ten largest clones take up roughly 4% of the sample. The specimen was PBMCs, collected in the first trimester of pregnancy. Source of these receptors: a female donor in good health, serving as a control in a pregnancy study. Some clones in this sample may be carry-over from other donors' samples.

The chain uses TRBV5-1 and TRBJ2-2; maybe TRBD2 (6 bases). Germline V gene sequence: CDR1 SGHRS, CDR2 YFSETQ. The length of the CDR3 is 15 residues. With 1 base removed from V and 6 bases from J, the gap between germline ends came to 13 bases. CDR3 nucleotides: TGCGCCAGCAGCTTGATAGCGGAGGTACCCGGGGAGCTGTTTTTT. Residues: CASSLIAEVPGELFF.

The chain recombines TRBV7-9 with TRBJ2-2, with D possibly being TRBD1 (8 bases). V was pared by 5 bases and J by 6 bases, with 16 bases between. The length of the CDR3 is 15 residues. Germline CDR1 reads SEHNR; CDR2 reads FQNEAQ (reference sequence). CDR3 DNA sequence: TGTGCCAGCAGCAACCTACAGGGGGGGGCCGGGGAGCTGTTTTTT. It translates to CASSNLQGGAGELFF.

This chain links TRBV18 with TRBJ1-3; D is unresolved. Germline V gene lookup returns CDR1 KGHSH and CDR2 LQKENI. This CDR3 spans 17 amino acids. Trimming took 2 bases from V and 0 from J, leaving 14 bases between them. DNA for the CDR3: TGTGCCAGCTCACCAATAAGGGCCGGACTCTCTGGAAACACCATATATTTT. Translated, it gives CASSPIRAGLSGNTIYF.

This rearrangement joins TRBV25-1 to TRBJ1-2, with 11 nucleotides matching TRBD1. The J segment lost 8 bases and the V segment lost 5 bases, leaving 7 bases of the junction unmatched. The CDR3 is 14 amino acids. The V gene's germline CDR1 is MGHDK and CDR2 SYGVNS. The CDR3 nucleotides read TGTGCCAGCAGTTGGACAGGGGGCTTTCGGGGCTACACCTTC. This encodes CASSWTGGFRGYTF.

This clone has just one count. J is TRBJ2-3 and V is TRBV5-1; TRBD1 matches 10 bases. CDR1 SGHRS and CDR2 YFSETQ come from the germline V gene. The CDR3 loop spans 16 amino acids. The trim removed 5 bases at V and 2 bases at J, leaving 8 bases unmatched. The CDR3 DNA follows: TGCGCCAGCAGGCCTGACAGGGGGCGAATCACAGATACGCAGTATTTT. Translation: CASRPDRGRITDTQYF.

The J gene is TRBJ2-3, the V gene TRBV6-5; D gene unclear. Germline CDR1 and CDR2: MNHEY and SVGAGI. There are 11 residues in the CDR3. V lost 4 bases and J 6 bases, leaving 5 bases between the germline ends. CDR3 nucleotides: TGTGCCAGCAGTTCCGTGGATACGCAGTATTTT. Its protein product is CASSSVDTQYF.

The chain uses TRBV5-1 and TRBJ1-1; TRBD1 aligns across 8 bases. Germline V CDR1 and CDR2: SGHRS, YFSETQ. There are 15 residues in the CDR3. After removal of 1 base from V and 1 base from J, the junction contained 3 bases not matched to a gene. The CDR3 loop reads CASSLTGQENTEAFF. The CDR3 nucleotides read TGCGCCAGCAGCTTGACGGGACAGGAGAACACTGAAGCTTTCTTT.

The chain uses TRBV5-8 and TRBJ1-1; weak D call: TRBD1 (6 bases). Germline V lookup: CDR1 SGHTS, CDR2 YDEGEE. V lost 1 base, J lost 0 bases, and 19 bases lay in between. The length of the CDR3 is 18 residues. The CDR3 spells CASSLFRGGRLMNTEAFF. The CDR3 DNA reads TGTGCCAGCAGCTTGTTCCGAGGGGGACGGCTAATGAACACTGAAGCTTTCTTT.

The rearrangement joins TRBV7-9 to TRBJ2-3; 12 bases are shared with TRBD2. The germline CDR1 and CDR2 sequences are SEHNR and FQNEAQ (reference sequence). The CDR3 extends over 15 amino acids. With V trimmed by 4 bases and J by 1 base, 0 bases remained unmatched. CDR3 coding DNA: TGTGCCAGCAGCTGGACTAGCGGGGGCACAGATACGCAGTATTTT. Translating it yields CASSWTSGGTDTQYF.

The rearrangement links TRBV4-2 to TRBJ2-7; 9 nucleotides align to TRBD2. This CDR3 has 15 amino acids. J lost 4 bases, V lost 1 base, and 5 bases had no gene match. Germline CDR1 LGHNA, CDR2 YNFKEQ. CDR3 loop: CASSQVGSGSYEQYF. For the CDR3, the DNA is TGTGCCAGCAGCCAAGTAGGTAGCGGGAGTTACGAGCAGTACTTC.